A selection of T cell receptor beta chains follows, all from one sample in a study of blood T cells in healthy people across ages. TCRdb re-called the 5' RACE reads through MiXCR, storing one row per CDR3 protein. The sample has 1.2 million to 1.5 million distinct CDR3 sequences, 35% to 45% seen once. Sequenced: blood. These TCRs come from a woman between 18 and 29 years old in good health. CDR3s include the opening cysteine and the closing phenylalanine or tryptophan. A D gene is named only where the DNA matches it firmly. Clone size is given for some rows only: seen once, a few or many times, or a class if the clone is expanded.

J gene,CDR3 length,D gene,V gene,clone size,CDR3 DNA,CDR3 protein
TRBJ1-2,12,.,TRBV15,few,TGTGCCACCAGCAGAGAGAGGGACGGCTACACCTTC,CATSRERDGYTF
TRBJ1-6,15,.,TRBV5-1,.,TGCGCCAGCAGCATGGATTTTGTTAATAATTCACCCCTCCACTTT,CASSMDFVNNSPLHF
TRBJ2-3,19,.,TRBV1,.,TGCACCAGCAGCCAAGTACCCTATGGGGACAGGTACCCAGGGGATACGCAGTATTTT,CTSSQVPYGDRYPGDTQYF
TRBJ2-7,13,.,TRBV7-8,many,TGTGCCAGCAGCCCGGGACTCTTATACGAGCAGTACTTC,CASSPGLLYEQYF
TRBJ1-2,14,.,TRBV10-3,.,TGTGCCATCAGTGACAGGGAAGGTGTTGGTGGCTACACCTTC,CAISDREGVGGYTF
TRBJ2-7,14,.,TRBV28,.,TGTGCCAGCAGCCCGGGGGGCAGTTTGTACGAGCAGTACTTC,CASSPGGSLYEQYF
TRBJ1-6,20,.,TRBV23-1,.,TGCGCCAGCAGTCAATCGTGGGGACGCCTCTCAAGCCCCTATAATTCACCCCTCCACTTT,CASSQSWGRLSSPYNSPLHF
TRBJ2-3,15,TRBD2,TRBV10-1,.,TGCGCCAGCAGCACTGGCCTTAGCGGGGCAGATACGCAGTATTTT,CASSTGLSGADTQYF
TRBJ2-1,13,.,TRBV3-1,.,TGTGCCAGCAGCCACCCACAGGGAGTTGAGCAGTTCTTC,CASSHPQGVEQFF
TRBJ2-7,18,TRBD2,TRBV11-1,.,TGTGCCAGCAGCTTAGGGAATCGCCTAGCGGGAGATATCTACGAGCAGTACTTC,CASSLGNRLAGDIYEQYF
TRBJ2-7,15,.,TRBV20-1,once,TGCAGTGCTAGAGGGGCTCCAGGGGCCAGCGACGAGCAGTACTTC,CSARGAPGASDEQYF
TRBJ2-1,16,.,TRBV5-1,.,TGCGCCAGCAGCCTCCTAGCATCTCGCTCCTACAATGAGCAGTTCTTC,CASSLLASRSYNEQFF
TRBJ1-6,15,TRBD1,TRBV4-3,.,TGCGCCAGCAGCCAAGAGCCAGGGGGCCATTCACCCCTCCACTTT,CASSQEPGGHSPLHF
TRBJ2-5,15,TRBD1,TRBV18,.,TGTGCCAGCTCACCACCGACAGGGGAATTAGAGACCCAGTACTTC,CASSPPTGELETQYF
TRBJ1-2,13,TRBD1,TRBV20-1,.,TGCAGTGCCCACCTGGCAGGGGGCCCTGGCTACACCTTC,CSAHLAGGPGYTF
TRBJ2-5,15,TRBD2,TRBV11-2,.,TGTGCCAGCAGCTTGAGCCCTAGCGGGGCCAATGAGCGGTACTTC,CASSLSPSGANERYF
TRBJ1-1,17,.,TRBV6-5,.,TGTGCCAGCAGTTACTCGGAGGGCGAGGGGTTTGTATCTGAAGCTTTCTTT,CASSYSEGEGFVSEAFF
TRBJ2-5,11,.,TRBV12-3/TRBV12-4,few,TGTGCCAGCAGTTCCCACGCGGAGCAGTACTTC,CASSSHAEQYF
TRBJ1-1,15,.,TRBV5-1,.,TGCGCCAGCAGCCAGGGGACTTATATGAACACTGAAGCTTTCTTT,CASSQGTYMNTEAFF
TRBJ2-3,15,TRBD1,TRBV4-1,.,TGCGCCAGCGGCCCGCAACAGGGGGCCCCAGATACGCAGTATTTT,CASGPQQGAPDTQYF
TRBJ2-6,16,.,TRBV15,.,TGTGCCACCAGCAGGCATGGAAACTCTGGGGCCAACGTCCTGACTTTC,CATSRHGNSGANVLTF
TRBJ1-4,14,.,TRBV6-5,many,TGTGCCAGCAGTTACGGAGGCCCCAATGAAAAACTGTTTTTT,CASSYGGPNEKLFF
TRBJ1-5,14,.,TRBV25-1,few,TGTGCCAGCAGTGAATTGAAGCTTGATCAGCCCCAGCATTTT,CASSELKLDQPQHF
TRBJ2-1,16,TRBD2,TRBV27,few,TGTGCCAGCAGTCCAAGGACTAGCGGGAGTGGTAATGAGCAGTTCTTC,CASSPRTSGSGNEQFF
TRBJ2-1,12,.,TRBV5-1,few,TGCGCCAGCAGCTTTGGGGGATGGGAGCAGTTCTTC,CASSFGGWEQFF
TRBJ2-1,18,TRBD2,TRBV2,few,TGTGCCAGCAGAGGTCCCAAAGGGGGACTAGCGTACTACAATGAGCAGTTCTTC,CASRGPKGGLAYYNEQFF
TRBJ2-3,15,TRBD2,TRBV29-1,once,TGCAGCGTTGCCTTGGGCGGGGGGCCGGGAGATACGCAGTATTTT,CSVALGGGPGDTQYF
TRBJ2-7,16,.,TRBV7-2,.,TGTGCCAGCAGCTTAGAGGTTCAAGCGCTATACTACGAGCAGTACTTC,CASSLEVQALYYEQYF
TRBJ2-3,14,.,TRBV7-3,few,TGTGCCAGCAGCTCCCCTGTGTCGACAGATACGCAGTATTTT,CASSSPVSTDTQYF
TRBJ1-1,12,.,TRBV29-1,.,TGCAGCGCCCAGAGGGCGAACACTGAAGCTTTCTTT,CSAQRANTEAFF
TRBJ2-5,18,.,TRBV21-1,once,TGTGCCAGCAGCAAAGAAATTTGTAGCGGGGGGGCCGAAGAGACCCAGTACTTC,CASSKEICSGGAEETQYF
TRBJ2-3,17,TRBD2,TRBV2,.,TGTGCCAGCAGTTACACGGGGACTAGCGGGATTTGGGATACGCAGTATTTT,CASSYTGTSGIWDTQYF
TRBJ1-2,15,.,TRBV3-1,.,TGTGCCCGCAGCGGCCCCGGGTTAGGGGGCTATGGCTACACCTTC,CARSGPGLGGYGYTF
TRBJ1-5,16,TRBD1,TRBV28,.,TGTGCCAGCAGCTTTTCAGGGGGCGATAGCAATCAGCCCCAGCATTTT,CASSFSGGDSNQPQHF
TRBJ2-7,15,.,TRBV14,.,TGTGCCAGCAGCCAAGAAAGTAATTACGGGTACGAGCAGTACTTC,CASSQESNYGYEQYF
TRBJ2-1,13,TRBD2,TRBV25-1,.,TGTGCCAGCAGTGAAGGACTAGCTGCTTTCCAGTTCTTC,CASSEGLAAFQFF
TRBJ1-1,15,.,TRBV5-1,.,TGCGCCAGCAGCTTCGGCGAGGGGCGGGACACTGAAGCTTTCTTT,CASSFGEGRDTEAFF
TRBJ2-1,19,TRBD2,TRBV10-1,few,TGCGCCAGCAGTCACCGGACAAGTCCAAGGGGACTAGCGCGGAATGAGCAGTTCTTC,CASSHRTSPRGLARNEQFF
TRBJ2-3,15,TRBD2,TRBV5-1,.,TGCGCCAGCAGCCTTAGCGGGGACACCACAGATACGCAGTATTTT,CASSLSGDTTDTQYF
TRBJ2-7,13,TRBD1,TRBV6-2/TRBV6-3,.,TGTGCCAGCGGACCAACAGGGGGCTACGAGCAGTACTTC,CASGPTGGYEQYF
TRBJ2-2,16,TRBD2,TRBV29-1,few,TGCAGCGCTCAATGGGGACTAGCGGGGGCGGCCGGGGAGCTGTTTTTT,CSAQWGLAGAAGELFF
TRBJ1-3,15,TRBD1,TRBV10-3,.,TGTGCCATCCAGGGGGACGGCAACTCTGGAAACACCATATATTTT,CAIQGDGNSGNTIYF
TRBJ1-6,14,.,TRBV20-1,.,TGCAGTGCTAGAGAGGGGTTGGGGAATTCACCCCTCCACTTT,CSAREGLGNSPLHF
TRBJ2-2,14,.,TRBV20-1,.,TGCAGTGCTCTCAGGACAGCCAACACCGGGGAGCTGTTTTTT,CSALRTANTGELFF
TRBJ2-3,16,.,TRBV6-5,.,TGTGCCGGCAGTTACTCTGGGCCCGGAGTGGCAGATACGCAGTATTTT,CAGSYSGPGVADTQYF
TRBJ1-3,14,.,TRBV20-1,.,TGCAGTGCTACTGTGCCGGGTTCTGGAAACACCATATATTTT,CSATVPGSGNTIYF